The clone carrying this TCR beta chain was detected ten times or more. In the same sample, other DNA sequences code for this CDR3. Some clones are missing from TCRdb's copy, which holds only in-frame ones; the method was immunoSEQ multiplex PCR. The sample lists about 210,000 clones; roughly 86% were seen once. This study enrolled people aged roughly 18 to 90 from under 25 US geographic areas. Germline lookup yields CDR1 MNHEY and CDR2 SVGEGT. The ends were cut back, 5 bases at V and 1 base at J, with 3 bases in the middle. This CDR3 is built from 11 residues. The sample comes from a study of blood T cell repertoires in COVID-19.

The specimen was PBMCs or T cells enriched from blood (not recorded which). The V and J genes are TRBV6-2 or TRBV6-3 and TRBJ2-7, with unresolved D. The clonotype originates from a man aged 18 to 35 with acute COVID-19. CDR3 DNA: TGTGCCAGCAGTCGGTCCTACGAGCAGTACTTC. This translates into CASSRSYEQYF.